This TCR beta chain is from a study of shared clonotypes between healthy human individuals. General observations from the study: When naive CD4 clonotypes were compared across a few donors, about 4.8% were shared. When compared with the clonotypes that were shared by all four sorted-subset donors, the non-shared clonotypes turned out to have lower generation probabilities.

Splitting of CD4+ cells produced CD45RA+ naive and CD45RA-negative memory subsets. A word on this clone: The antigen is unknown.

TCRdb's copy holds only in-frame clones and misses some; the assay was immunoSEQ multiplex PCR. Of roughly 1.4 million clones in the sample, about 98.5% were seen once. The ends lost 2 bases at V and 5 bases at J; junction bases unmatched: 11. The germline gives CDR1 SGDLS, CDR2 YYNGEE. The CDR3 loop spans 16 amino acids. Source material: naive CD4+ T cells sorted from blood. Subset denoted: CD45RA+ positively selected. V usage is TRBV9 and J usage is TRBJ2-7; TRBD1 agrees at 9 bases. This TCR was sampled from a man aged 25-45 years in good health. The CDR3 sequence is CASSVTPGTGYNEQYF. The CDR3 DNA sequence: TGTGCCAGCAGCGTCACCCCCGGGACAGGGTACAACGAGCAGTACTTC.